This passage covers 11 T cell receptor beta chains from one sample sequenced in a study of identical twins. TCRdb re-analysed the 5' RACE reads in MiXCR, keeping a single row per CDR3 protein. The table shows about 570,000 distinct CDR3 sequences, with over 8.5% occurring only once. The same specimen was also included in a second study, on yellow fever vaccine responses in identical twins.

Input material: PBMCs. These receptor sequences come from a woman aged 18-29 years in good health.

In this sample, this clonotype turned up many times. V gene TRBV7-9 combines with J gene TRBJ2-1; 7 positions match TRBD1. Germline V CDR1 and CDR2: SEHNR, FQNEAQ (reference sequence). V gave up 5 bases and J gave up 2 bases; unmatched junction bases: 12. This CDR3 contains 17 residues. This chain's CDR3 is CASSPHLDRAPYNEQFF. The CDR3 nucleotides are TGTGCCAGCAGCCCTCACCTCGACAGGGCCCCCTACAATGAGCAGTTCTTC.

The chain links TRBV5-1 to TRBJ2-6; TRBD2 might be the D (5 bases). The length of the CDR3 is 17 residues. Deletions cut 5 bases from V and 0 bases from J, with 15 bases between. The germline gives CDR1 SGHRS, CDR2 YFSETQ. This chain's CDR3 is CASRKARANSGANVLTF. For the CDR3, the DNA is TGCGCCAGCAGAAAAGCGAGGGCGAACTCTGGGGCCAACGTCCTGACTTTC. The whole variable domain, filled in from reference TRBV5-1 and TRBJ2-6, reads KAGVTQTPRYLIKTRGQQVTLSCSPISGHRSVSWYQQTPGQGLQFLFEYFSETQRNKGNFPGRFSGRQFSNSRSEMNVSTLELGDSALYLCASRKARANSGANVLTFGAGSRLTVL.

Of note for this clonotype: One end of the junction fails to match germline, which may point to a read error. The chain couples TRBV11-2 to TRBJ2-4; either TRBD1 or TRBD2 may fit D (6 bases each). The CDR3 consists of 17 residues. The germline gives CDR1 SGHAT, CDR2 FQNNGV. CDR3 loop: CASRLGRQEGLLNIQYF. As DNA, the CDR3 is TGTGCCAGCAGATTAGGCCGACAGGAGGGACTCCTAAACATTCAGTACTTC.

This clonotype was picked up many times. V gene TRBV13 combines with J gene TRBJ2-2; D is unclear. In germline, CDR1 is PRHDT, CDR2 FYEKMQ (reference sequence). With 1 base removed from V and 4 bases from J, the gap between germline ends came to 10 bases. This CDR3 contains 15 residues. CDR3 nucleotides: TGTGCCAGCAGCTTAGTCATAGGCGGCACCGGGGAGCTGTTTTTT. Its translation: CASSLVIGGTGELFF. Based on the CDR3 plus reference TRBV13 and TRBJ2-2, the full variable domain is AAGVIQSPRHLIKEKRETATLKCYPIPRHDTVYWYQQGPGQDPQFLISFYEKMQSDKGSIPDRFSAQQFSDYHSELNMSSLELGDSALYFCASSLVIGGTGELFFGEGSRLTVL.

The chain is built from TRBV7-9 and TRBJ2-5; D gene uncertain. With 5 bases removed from V and 4 bases from J, the gap between germline ends came to 14 bases. The germline V gene has CDR1 SEHNR and CDR2 FQNEAQ (reference sequence). CDR3 length: 14 residues. The CDR3 coding sequence is TGTGCCAGCAGCCCTAACACCGGAAGAGAGACCCAGTACTTC. It yields the protein CASSPNTGRETQYF.

This clonotype showed up many times. This sequence joins TRBV4-1 and TRBJ2-7; 7 bases agree with TRBD2. V was pared by 3 bases and J by 2 bases, with 4 bases of the junction left unmatched. The CDR3 loop spans 14 amino acids. CDR1 MGHRA and CDR2 YSYEKL come from the germline V gene. The CDR3, as DNA: TGCGCCAGCAGCCACGGCGGGAGAACCTACGAGCAGTACTTC. Residues: CASSHGGRTYEQYF.

The chain combines TRBV28 with TRBJ1-5; no firm D call. The germline V gene has CDR1 MDHEN and CDR2 SYDVKM. This CDR3 spans 14 amino acids. The V gene lost 7 bases and the J gene lost 2 bases, with 12 bases spanning the gap. The CDR3 protein is CASILPGGNQPQHF. CDR3 sequence (DNA): TGTGCCAGCATCCTACCGGGTGGCAATCAGCCCCAGCATTTT.

Of note for this clonotype: A junction end diverges from the germline sequence, so it may reflect a read error. The chain employs TRBV5-6 and TRBJ2-3, with 13 bases aligning to TRBD2. The CDR3 is 17 residues long. The germline CDR1 and CDR2 sequences are SGHDT and YYEEEE. The CDR3 here is CASSSTSGGLYTNTQYF. CDR3 sequence (DNA): TGTGCCAGCAGCTCGACTAGCGGGGGGTTGTACACAAATACGCAGTATTTT.

This clonotype has more than one count but fewer than ten. The chain employs TRBV20-1 and TRBJ2-3; no definite D call. Trimming cost V 1 base and J 8 bases, with 19 bases left between them. The length of the CDR3 is 15 residues. CDR1 and CDR2 (germline): DFQATT, SNEGSKA (reference sequence). In DNA, the CDR3 is TGCAGTGCTAGAGGGCAACAACTCGCTATCGCTACGCAGTATTTT. Protein sequence: CSARGQQLAIATQYF.

This clonotype has a count of ten or more. The chain uses TRBV28 and TRBJ2-1, with D possibly called TRBD1 or TRBD2 (5 bases each). Germline CDR1 MDHEN, CDR2 SYDVKM. V lost 7 bases, J lost 8 bases, and 18 bases lay in between. CDR3 length: 14 residues. The CDR3 coding sequence is TGTGCCAGCACCTACGGGACCGAGTGGGATGAGCAGTTCTTC. The encoded protein is CASTYGTEWDEQFF.

This clonotype was seen repeatedly, ten times or more. The chain uses TRBV20-1 and TRBJ1-2, with unresolved D. Trimming cost V 3 bases and J 7 bases, with 9 bases left between them. CDR1 and CDR2 (germline): DFQATT, SNEGSKA (reference sequence). The CDR3 extends over 11 amino acids. The CDR3 is CSASRGVGYTF. In DNA, the CDR3 is TGCAGTGCTAGTCGGGGAGTTGGCTACACCTTC.